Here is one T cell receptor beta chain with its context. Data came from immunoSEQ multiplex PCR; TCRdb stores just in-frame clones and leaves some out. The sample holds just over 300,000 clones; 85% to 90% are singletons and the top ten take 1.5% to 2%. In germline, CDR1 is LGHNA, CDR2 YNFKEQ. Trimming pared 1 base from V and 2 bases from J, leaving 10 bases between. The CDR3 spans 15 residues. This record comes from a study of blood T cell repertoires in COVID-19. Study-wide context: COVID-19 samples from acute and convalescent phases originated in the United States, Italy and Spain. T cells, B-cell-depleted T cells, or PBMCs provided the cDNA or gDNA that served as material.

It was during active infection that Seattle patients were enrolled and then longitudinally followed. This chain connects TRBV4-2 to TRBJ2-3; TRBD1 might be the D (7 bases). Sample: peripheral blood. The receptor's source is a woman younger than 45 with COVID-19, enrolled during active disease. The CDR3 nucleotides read TGTGCCAGCAGCCAAGTGGAGGGGGCCACAGATACGCAGTATTTT. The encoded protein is CASSQVEGATDTQYF.